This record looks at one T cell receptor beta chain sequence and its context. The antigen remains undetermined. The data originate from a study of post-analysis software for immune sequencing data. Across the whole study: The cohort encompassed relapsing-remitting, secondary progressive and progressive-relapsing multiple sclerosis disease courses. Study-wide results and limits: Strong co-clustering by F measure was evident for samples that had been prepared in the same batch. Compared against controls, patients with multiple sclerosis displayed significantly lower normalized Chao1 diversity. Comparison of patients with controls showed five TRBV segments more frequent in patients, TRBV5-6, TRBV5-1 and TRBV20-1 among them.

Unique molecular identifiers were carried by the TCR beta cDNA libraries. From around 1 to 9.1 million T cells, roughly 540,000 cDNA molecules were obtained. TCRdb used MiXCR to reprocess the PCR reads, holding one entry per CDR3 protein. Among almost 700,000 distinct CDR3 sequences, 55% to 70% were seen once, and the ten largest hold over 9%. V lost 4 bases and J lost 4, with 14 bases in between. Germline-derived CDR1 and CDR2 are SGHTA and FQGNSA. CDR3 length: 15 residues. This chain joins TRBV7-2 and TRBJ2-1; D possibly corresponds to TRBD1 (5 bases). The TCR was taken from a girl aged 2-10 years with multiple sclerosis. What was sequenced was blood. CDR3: CASSSGHLTYNEQFF. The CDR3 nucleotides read TGTGCCAGCAGCTCCGGACACCTTACTTACAATGAGCAGTTCTTC.